This T cell receptor beta chain was captured in a study of shared clonotypes between healthy human individuals. Study-wide findings and caveats: Clonotype sharing among donors likely depends on sequencing depth. In having few donors, the study represented limited genetic and exposure-history diversity. Generally, estimated richness proved larger in naive subsets than it did in memory subsets.

This CDR3 has 13 residues. V was trimmed by 3 bases and J by 1 base, leaving 9 bases between them. The germline V gene has CDR1 SQVTM and CDR2 ANQGSEA. Of note for this clone: Its antigen is unknown.

Assay: immunoSEQ multiplex PCR; the TCRdb copy retains only in-frame clones and omits some. The sample includes around 2,000,000 clones, 85% to 95% seen only once; the top ten take roughly 0.13%. The sequence was collected from a man in his late teens or twenties in good health. The sequencing sample was made of naive CD4+ T cells sorted from blood. The subset denotes: CD45RA+ positively selected. This chain uses TRBV29-1 with TRBJ1-1, with D maybe TRBD1 (6 bases). As DNA, the CDR3 is TGCAGCGTTGACAGGGGAGAGAACACTGAAGCTTTCTTT. It encodes CSVDRGENTEAFF.